This section outlines one T cell receptor beta chain sequence together with its context. TCRdb's copy holds only in-frame clones and misses some; the assay was immunoSEQ multiplex PCR. The sample includes about 15,000 clones, around three quarters of them seen just once. CDR1 and CDR2 from the germline V gene are SEHNR and FQNEAQ (reference sequence). The length of the CDR3 is 14 residues. The V end was cut by 5 bases, the J end by 4 bases, with 15 bases between. This sample stems from a study of T cells after somatic rescue of genetic block. The receptor comes from a boy between 10 and 17 years old. This chain joins TRBV7-9 and TRBJ2-7; D remains unclear. The sample consisted of peripheral blood mononuclear cells (PBMCs). The CDR3 DNA reads TGTGCCAGCAGCAGCAGATACGAGGTTTACGAGCAGTACTTC. Translation gives CASSSRYEVYEQYF.